This passage covers 13 T cell receptor beta chains from one sample sequenced in a study of Ad26.COV2.S vaccination and SARS-CoV-2 variants. Treatment denoted: over 15 received Ad26.COV2.S at low or high dose, single or two shots; five or six received placebo; per-sample allocation not given. Collection of samples fell on day 63 after the first vaccine or placebo injection. Sequenced by immunoSEQ multiplex PCR; TCRdb stores in-frame clones only, minus some. The sample has about 350,000 clones; about 85% are singletons. Sequences were derived from peripheral blood, sampled in a trial of Ad26.COV2.S vaccine versus placebo. These receptors all come from a person aged 18 to 65 who received the Ad26.COV2.S COVID-19 vaccine or a placebo.

V usage is TRBV19 and J usage is TRBJ2-7; possibly TRBD1 for D (6 bases). The CDR3 runs to 14 residues. Germline loops: CDR1 LNHDA, CDR2 SQIVND (reference sequence). The V and J ends lost 6 bases and 3 bases respectively, with 15 bases between them. The CDR3 coding sequence is TGTGCCAGTAGGGGCAGGGGATCAAACTACGAGCAGTACTTC. Residues: CASRGRGSNYEQYF.

The CDR3: CASGWGASYNEQFF. DNA for the CDR3: TGTGCTAGTGGTTGGGGGGCCTCCTACAATGAGCAGTTCTTC. V and J are TRBV12-5 and TRBJ2-1; either TRBD1 or TRBD2 may supply D (6 bases each). Germline CDR1 reads LGHNT; CDR2 reads FRNRAP. Trimming took off 4 bases at V and 0 bases at J, with 7 bases between the two ends. The CDR3 covers 14 residues. The full variable domain, completed using reference TRBV12-5 and TRBJ2-1, is DARVTQTPRHKVTEMGQEVTMRCQPILGHNTVFWYRQTMMQGLELLAYFRNRAPLDDSGMPKDRFSAEMPDATLATLKIQPSEPRDSAVYFCASGWGASYNEQFFGPGTRLTVL.

In DNA form, the CDR3 reads TGTGCCAGCAGCTTAGGACAGGGGGGACCGAACACTGAAGCTTTCTTT. Its protein is CASSLGQGGPNTEAFF. The chain combines TRBV7-9 with TRBJ1-1; 9 bases fit TRBD1. From germline, CDR1 is SEHNR and CDR2 FQNEAQ (reference sequence). J gave up 1 base and V 1 base, and 4 bases lay outside the gene matches. This CDR3 is built from 16 residues.

This clone was detected many times. This sample also contains other DNA sequences that code for the same CDR3. The chain employs TRBV27 and TRBJ2-7; perhaps D is TRBD1 or TRBD2 (5 bases each). Looked up from germline, CDR1 is MNHEY and CDR2 is SMNVEV (reference sequence). V lost 4 bases to trimming and J lost 4 bases, with 11 bases between them. This CDR3 spans 13 amino acids. Written as DNA, the CDR3 is TGTGCCAGCAGTTGGGGACCGACTTACGAGCAGTACTTC. Its translation: CASSWGPTYEQYF.

The genes are TRBV28 and TRBJ2-3; D not resolved. The CDR3 covers 13 residues. The germline CDR1 and CDR2 sequences are MDHEN and SYDVKM. V was trimmed by 6 bases and J by 2 bases, leaving 9 bases between them. Written as DNA, the CDR3 is TGTGCCAGCAGGGCGACCACCACAGATACGCAGTATTTT. It translates to CASRATTTDTQYF.

The CDR3 loop reads CASSGTGGGNTIYF. In DNA, the CDR3 is TGTGCCAGCAGTGGGACAGGGGGTGGAAACACCATATATTTT. The chain recombines TRBV25-1 with TRBJ1-3; 10 positions match TRBD1. From germline, CDR1 is MGHDK and CDR2 SYGVNS. The CDR3 consists of 14 residues. Losses at the gene ends were 4 bases for V and 3 bases for J; bases not matched to a gene: 0.

The chain joins TRBV25-1 to TRBJ1-1; D remains ambiguous. Germline V gene lookup returns CDR1 MGHDK and CDR2 SYGVNS. V lost 6 bases and J 0 bases, leaving 8 bases between the germline ends. This CDR3 contains 13 residues. The CDR3 loop reads CASSGGVNTEAFF. CDR3 DNA sequence: TGTGCCAGCAGCGGAGGAGTGAACACTGAAGCTTTCTTT.

This clone was observed a single time. The junction departs from the called germline gene at one end, perhaps through a read error. The rearrangement uses TRBV2 and TRBJ2-5, with TRBD1 as a possible D gene (6 bases). The CDR3 totals 12 residues. The germline CDR1 and CDR2 sequences are SNHLY and FYNNEI. The CDR3: CAGRQVQETQYF. The DNA of the CDR3 is TGTGCCGGCAGACAGGTACAAGAGACCCAGTACTTC.

The chain has TRBV19 and TRBJ1-3, with D perhaps matching TRBD1 (5 bases). CDR1 and CDR2 from the germline V gene are LNHDA and SQIVND (reference sequence). Trimming shortened V by 3 bases and J by 0 bases, and 15 bases separated the two germline ends. There are 17 residues in the CDR3. The CDR3: CASSMVYQGSSGNTIYF. CDR3 nucleotides: TGTGCCAGTAGTATGGTGTATCAGGGCTCCTCTGGAAACACCATATATTTT.

V and J are TRBV5-6 and TRBJ2-3, with D possibly matching TRBD2 (5 bases). The CDR3 is 19 residues long. Germline assignment: CDR1 SGHDT and CDR2 YYEEEE. V lost 4 bases to trimming and J lost 2 bases, with 26 bases between them. The CDR3 DNA reads TGTGCCAGCAGCCCCCCGCCTCCTGCTCCGGGAAGTTACACAGATACGCAGTATTTT. Amino acid sequence: CASSPPPPAPGSYTDTQYF.

The chain is built from TRBV2 and TRBJ2-1, with D perhaps assigned TRBD1 or TRBD2 (5 bases each). Germline CDR1 reads SNHLY; CDR2 reads FYNNEI. The CDR3 covers 14 residues. V shed 7 bases and J shed 7 bases, with 17 bases lying between them. This CDR3 reads CASTTYGWGNEQFF. The CDR3 DNA reads TGTGCCAGCACCACCTACGGATGGGGGAATGAGCAGTTCTTC.

The chain recombines TRBV5-1 with TRBJ1-5; D possibly corresponds to TRBD1 (5 bases). Germline loops: CDR1 SGHRS, CDR2 YFSETQ. With 4 bases removed from V and 3 bases from J, the gap between germline ends came to 11 bases. The CDR3 covers 14 residues. The CDR3 nucleotides read TGCGCCAGCAGCCCGGGGCCCCTCAATCAGCCCCAGCATTTT. Its protein product is CASSPGPLNQPQHF.

The rearrangement uses TRBV7-2 and TRBJ1-3; D is undetermined. Looked up from germline, CDR1 is SGHTA and CDR2 is FQGNSA. The V end was cut by 6 bases, the J end by 2 bases, with 17 bases between. The CDR3 consists of 16 residues. The DNA of the CDR3 is TGTGCCAGCAGTGAAGTCGGAGGGCGCCCTGGAAACACCATATATTTT. This gives the protein CASSEVGGRPGNTIYF.